One TCR beta chain is described in this entry. As yet, its antigen is unknown. MiXCR was run by TCRdb on the reads, yielding one entry per CDR3 protein. The repertoire holds hundreds of thousands of distinct CDR3 sequences, with approximately 31% as singletons. This specimen belongs to a study of T cell repertoires in cytomegalovirus infection. The clonotype was recovered from a human donor in good health (CMV status not recorded). Some clones in this sample may be carry-over from other donors' samples. Sequencing used cultured CD8+ T cells from PBMCs, obtained from culture after CMV antigen stimulation.

The CDR3 protein is CASGSGAIDTQYF. In DNA, the CDR3 is TGTGCCAGCGGGTCGGGGGCTATAGATACGCAGTATTTT. V is TRBV12-3 or TRBV12-4 and J is TRBJ2-3; perhaps D is TRBD1 or TRBD2 (6 bases each). V lost 8 bases and J 5 bases, leaving 14 bases between the germline ends. CDR3 length: 13 residues.